This is a list of T cell receptor beta chains from one sample in a study of blood T cell repertoires in COVID-19. TCRdb's table, derived via immunoSEQ multiplex PCR, lists solely in-frame clones and lacks some. This sample carries some 290,000 clones, 89% of them seen once, and the ten largest clones take approximately 10%. The material sequenced was peripheral blood. Receptors were obtained from a woman aged 25-40 years with COVID-19, enrolled during active disease. Both conserved end residues are part of each CDR3. A D gene is named only where the DNA matches it firmly. Clone size is given for some rows only: seen once, a few or many times, or a class if the clone is expanded.

v_gene	j_gene	d_gene	abundance	CDR3aa	CDR3nt
TRBV5-1	TRBJ1-3	.	many	CASSLRGSGNTIYF	TGCGCCAGCAGCTTGAGGGGCTCTGGAAACACCATATATTTT
TRBV19	TRBJ2-3	.	.	CASSISGQNTQYF	TGTGCCAGTAGTATATCCGGTCAAAATACGCAGTATTTT
TRBV2	TRBJ1-4	.	.	CASSLSDEKLFF	TGTGCCAGCAGTTTGAGCGATGAAAAACTGTTTTTT
TRBV7-9	TRBJ2-7	TRBD2	few	CASSPRTSGVIYEQYF	TGTGCCAGCAGCCCCCGGACTAGCGGGGTAATCTACGAGCAGTACTTC
TRBV7-8	TRBJ2-7	TRBD2	.	CASSSRGAPQDEQYF	TGTGCCAGCAGCTCGCGGGGGGCGCCTCAAGACGAGCAGTACTTC
TRBV6-5	TRBJ2-2	.	.	CASSFWGQNTGELFF	TGTGCCAGCAGTTTTTGGGGACAGAACACCGGGGAGCTGTTTTTT
TRBV7-7	TRBJ2-5	TRBD2	.	CASSLRTSGGRDLQETQYF	TGTGCCAGCAGCTTAAGGACTAGCGGGGGCCGGGACCTCCAAGAGACCCAGTACTTC
TRBV12-3/TRBV12-4	TRBJ2-7	.	.	CASSFQRFYEQYF	TGTGCCAGCAGCTTTCAGAGGTTCTACGAGCAGTACTTC
TRBV6-5	TRBJ2-7	TRBD1	.	CASSPGGASYEQYF	TGTGCCAGCAGCCCAGGGGGCGCCTCCTACGAGCAGTACTTC
TRBV3-1/TRBV3-2	TRBJ1-6	.	.	CATSEVSYNSPLHF	TGTGCCACTTCGGAGGTTTCCTATAATTCACCCCTCCACTTT
TRBV10-2	TRBJ1-2	TRBD1	.	CASSDVGQGRSYGYTF	TGCGCCAGCAGTGACGTGGGACAGGGGAGGAGCTATGGCTACACCTTC
TRBV6-6	TRBJ1-5	.	once	CASSYLEGNQPQHF	TGTGCCAGCAGTTACTTGGAGGGAAATCAGCCCCAGCATTTT
TRBV5-1	TRBJ1-3	TRBD1	.	CASSLATTGASYTIYF	TGCGCCAGCAGCTTGGCCACTACAGGGGCATCGTACACCATATATTTT
TRBV7-8	TRBJ2-7	.	.	CASSLGSGEQYF	TGTGCCAGCAGCTTGGGCAGTGGCGAGCAGTACTTC
TRBV12-3/TRBV12-4	TRBJ2-1	.	few	CASSLGLPGQFF	TGTGCCAGCAGTTTGGGACTCCCGGGGCAGTTCTTC
TRBV4-1	TRBJ1-4	.	.	CASSHRKGAGTNEKLFF	TGCGCCAGCAGCCATAGGAAGGGCGCAGGGACTAATGAAAAACTGTTTTTT
TRBV13	TRBJ1-5	.	.	CASSFPPEGRSNDQPQHF	TGTGCCAGCAGCTTCCCCCCAGAAGGCCGGAGCAATGATCAGCCCCAGCATTTT
TRBV10-3	TRBJ2-7	.	few	CASSGQGSYEQYF	TGTGCCTCGAGTGGGCAGGGCTCCTACGAGCAGTACTTC
TRBV28	TRBJ2-7	.	.	CASSRTGVSEQYF	TGTGCCAGCAGTCGTACAGGAGTCTCAGAGCAGTACTTC
TRBV6-5	TRBJ2-7	.	.	CASRLFQGSSYEQYF	TGTGCCAGCCGACTTTTCCAGGGGTCGTCCTACGAGCAGTACTTC
TRBV9	TRBJ1-6	TRBD1	.	CASSVSGTGASPLHF	TGTGCCAGCAGCGTTTCCGGGACAGGGGCCTCACCCCTCCACTTT
TRBV2	TRBJ1-3	TRBD1	.	CASRAGTGGLSGNTIYF	TGTGCCAGCAGGGCCGGGACAGGGGGCTTATCTGGAAACACCATATATTTT
TRBV12-3/TRBV12-4	TRBJ1-2	TRBD1	.	CASRGTGAHGYTF	TGTGCCAGCAGGGGTACAGGGGCTCATGGCTACACCTTC
TRBV19	TRBJ1-1	TRBD1	.	CAAEPRSGTGGTEAFF	TGTGCCGCCGAACCCAGATCCGGGACAGGGGGCACTGAAGCTTTCTTT
TRBV5-1	TRBJ2-7	.	.	CASSSGYEQYF	TGCGCCAGCAGCTCAGGCTACGAGCAGTACTTC
TRBV14	TRBJ1-1	.	.	CASSQVQILNTEAFF	TGTGCCAGCAGCCAAGTCCAAATCCTGAACACTGAAGCTTTCTTT
TRBV20-1	TRBJ2-7	TRBD2	.	CSASGRGGSSYEQYF	TGCAGTGCTAGTGGGCGGGGGGGCTCATCCTACGAGCAGTACTTC
TRBV3-1/TRBV3-2	TRBJ2-7	.	.	CASSPYGSYYEQYF	TGTGCCAGCAGCCCCTACGGGAGTTACTACGAGCAGTACTTC
TRBV5-6	TRBJ1-4	.	.	CASSLRSDEKLFF	TGTGCCAGCAGCTTGCGTTCCGATGAAAAACTGTTTTTT
TRBV7-8	TRBJ1-6	TRBD1	.	CASSPGQGGSPLHF	TGTGCCAGCAGCCCGGGACAGGGGGGCTCACCCCTCCACTTT
TRBV29-1	TRBJ2-3	TRBD1	.	CSVGQHTDTQYF	TGCAGCGTGGGACAGCACACAGATACGCAGTATTTT
TRBV20-1	TRBJ1-6	.	.	CSASKTTGGSPLHF	TGCAGTGCTAGTAAGACTACCGGCGGTTCACCCCTCCACTTT
TRBV7-8	TRBJ2-3	TRBD2	.	CASSRRFSGGTGTDTQYF	TGTGCCAGCAGCAGACGCTTTAGCGGGGGGACGGGCACAGATACGCAGTATTTT
TRBV6-5	TRBJ1-1	.	.	CASSYSTGLPNTEAFF	TGTGCCAGCAGTTACTCCACAGGTTTACCGAACACTGAAGCTTTCTTT
TRBV5-4	TRBJ2-7	.	.	CASSLPGDYEQYF	TGTGCCAGCAGCTTGCCCGGGGACTACGAGCAGTACTTC
TRBV5-4	TRBJ2-3	TRBD2	.	CASSSPGLAQLTDTQYF	TGTGCCAGCAGCTCGCCCGGACTAGCTCAACTCACAGATACGCAGTATTTT
TRBV5-1	TRBJ1-3	.	.	CASSLGQARSGNTIYF	TGCGCCAGCAGCTTGGGGCAGGCCCGCTCTGGAAACACCATATATTTT
TRBV4-1	TRBJ1-2	.	.	CASSQDGTGPYGYTF	TGCGCCAGCAGCCAAGATGGAACAGGTCCCTATGGCTACACCTTC
TRBV6-5	TRBJ2-1	.	.	CASGPTSDFEQFF	TGTGCCAGCGGGCCCACTAGTGACTTCGAGCAGTTCTTC